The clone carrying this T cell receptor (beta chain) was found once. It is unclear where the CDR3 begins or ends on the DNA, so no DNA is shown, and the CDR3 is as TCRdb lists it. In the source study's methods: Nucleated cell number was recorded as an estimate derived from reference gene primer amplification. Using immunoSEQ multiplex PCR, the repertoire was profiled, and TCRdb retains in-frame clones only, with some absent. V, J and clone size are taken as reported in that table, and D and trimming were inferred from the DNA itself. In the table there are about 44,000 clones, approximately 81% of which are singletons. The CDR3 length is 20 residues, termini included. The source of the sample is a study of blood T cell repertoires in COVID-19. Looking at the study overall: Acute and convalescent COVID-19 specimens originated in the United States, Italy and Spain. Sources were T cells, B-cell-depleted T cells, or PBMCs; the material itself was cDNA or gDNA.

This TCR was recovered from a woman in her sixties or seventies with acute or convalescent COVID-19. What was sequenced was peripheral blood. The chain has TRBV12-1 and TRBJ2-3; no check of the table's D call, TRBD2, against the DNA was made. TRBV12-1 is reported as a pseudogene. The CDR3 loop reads CASSHEEVARGSGRTDTQYF.